This TCR beta chain was recorded in a study of T cell changes during pregnancy in multiple sclerosis. Profiled with immunoSEQ multiplex PCR; TCRdb holds only in-frame clones, not every one. The repertoire holds over 100,000 clones, with approximately 90% as singletons. Germline-derived CDR1 and CDR2 are MNHEY and SVGAGI. The CDR3 covers 13 residues. V was clipped by 5 bases and J by 10 bases, with 17 bases between them. The rearrangement links TRBV6-5 to TRBJ1-1; possible D gene TRBD1, 5 bases. The material was peripheral blood, obtained in the third trimester of pregnancy. The source of this sequence is a female donor with multiple sclerosis, enrolled in a pregnancy study. CDR3 amino acids: CASSLRKGNRAFF. DNA for the CDR3: TGTGCCAGCAGTCTAAGGAAGGGGAATCGAGCTTTCTTT.